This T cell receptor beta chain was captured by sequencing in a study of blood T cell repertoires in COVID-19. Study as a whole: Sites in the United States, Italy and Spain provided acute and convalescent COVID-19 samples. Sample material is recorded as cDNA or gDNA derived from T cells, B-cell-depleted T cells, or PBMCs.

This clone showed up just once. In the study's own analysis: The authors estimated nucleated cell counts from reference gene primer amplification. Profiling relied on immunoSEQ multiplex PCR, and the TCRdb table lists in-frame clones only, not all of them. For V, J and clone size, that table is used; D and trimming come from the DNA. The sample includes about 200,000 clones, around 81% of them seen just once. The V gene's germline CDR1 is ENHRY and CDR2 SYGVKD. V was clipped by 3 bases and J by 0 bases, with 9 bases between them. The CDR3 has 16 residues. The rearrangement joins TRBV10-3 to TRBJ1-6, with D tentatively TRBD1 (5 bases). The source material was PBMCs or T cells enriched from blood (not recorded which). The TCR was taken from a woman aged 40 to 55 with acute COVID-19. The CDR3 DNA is TGTGCCATCAGTGACAGGGAAATCTCCTATAATTCACCCCTCCACTTT. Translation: CAISDREISYNSPLHF.